The sample holds a few counts of the clone carrying this T cell receptor (beta chain). Its cognate antigen is unknown. In the same sample, other DNA sequences code for this CDR3. The data were taken from a study of cytomegalovirus exposure and HLA in healthy donors. Study in general: Researchers found that approximately 85% of over 350 genotyped donors fell within the Caucasian-associated ancestry cluster.

In the PCR, 60 Vbeta and 13 Jbeta primers were used. Repertoires were generated with immunoSEQ multiplex PCR, while TCRdb's copy carries only in-frame clones and drops some. The sample records roughly 100,000 clones, approximately 64% being singletons. Germline V lookup: CDR1 MNHNY, CDR2 SVGAGI (reference sequence). CDR3 length: 14 amino acids. V was trimmed by 2 bases and J by 0 bases, leaving 5 bases between them. General study points: Altogether, 150 to 200 TCR beta chains were recorded as cytomegalovirus-associated. Earlier findings revealed that most TCR beta V segments proved productive either about 87% or about 30% of the time. Analysis was carried out at a later point, and it linked a missense DCLRE1C variant to TCR beta V- and J-gene trimming.

The J gene is TRBJ2-1, the V gene TRBV6-6; no definite D call. Sequencing was done on a sample of PBMCs. This receptor was taken from a human donor in good health. The CDR3 loop reads CASSYGSSYNEQFF. The CDR3 region has the DNA TGTGCCAGCAGTTACGGCAGCTCCTACAATGAGCAGTTCTTC.